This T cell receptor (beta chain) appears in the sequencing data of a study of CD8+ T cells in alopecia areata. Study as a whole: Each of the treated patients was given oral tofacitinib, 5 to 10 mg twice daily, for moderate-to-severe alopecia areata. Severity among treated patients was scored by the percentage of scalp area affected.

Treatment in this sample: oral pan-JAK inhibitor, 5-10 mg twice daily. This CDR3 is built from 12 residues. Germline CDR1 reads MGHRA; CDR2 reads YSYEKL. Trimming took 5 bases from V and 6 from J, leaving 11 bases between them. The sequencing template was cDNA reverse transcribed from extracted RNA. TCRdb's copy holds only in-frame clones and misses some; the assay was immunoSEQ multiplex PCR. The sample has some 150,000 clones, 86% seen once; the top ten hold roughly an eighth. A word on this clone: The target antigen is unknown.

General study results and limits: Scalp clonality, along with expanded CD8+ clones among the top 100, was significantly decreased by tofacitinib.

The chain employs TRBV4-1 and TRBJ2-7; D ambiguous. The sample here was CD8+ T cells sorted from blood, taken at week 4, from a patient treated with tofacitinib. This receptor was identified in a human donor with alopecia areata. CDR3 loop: CASSGRSGEQYF. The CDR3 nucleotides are TGCGCCAGCAGCGGACGATCCGGCGAGCAGTACTTC.